One sample yielded the 10 T cell receptor beta chains listed below, sequenced in a study of T cell changes during pregnancy in multiple sclerosis. Profiling relied on immunoSEQ multiplex PCR, and the TCRdb table lists in-frame clones only, not all of them. The sample includes about 60,000 clones, 96% of them seen just once. The specimen comprised CD8+ T cells from peripheral blood mononuclear cells, sampled after pregnancy. The receptors stem from a female donor with multiple sclerosis, enrolled in a pregnancy study.

CDR3 region: CASSSGQGVEQYF. CDR3 nucleotides: TGTGCCAGCAGCTCGGGACAGGGGGTCGAGCAGTACTTC. The V gene is TRBV13, the J gene TRBJ2-7, with TRBD1 matching over 11 bases. V dropped 4 bases and J dropped 6; count of bases not matched to a gene: 2. The germline V gene encodes CDR1 PRHDT and CDR2 FYEKMQ (reference sequence). The CDR3 length is 13 residues.

This clone was recorded a few times. This sequence joins TRBV4-1 and TRBJ1-1, with 9 bases matching TRBD1. The CDR3 consists of 13 residues. J lost 3 bases, V lost 4 bases, and 0 bases had no gene match. Germline CDR1 reads MGHRA; CDR2 reads YSYEKL. This chain's CDR3 is CASSRQGDTEAFF. As DNA, the CDR3 is TGCGCCAGCAGCCGACAGGGGGACACTGAAGCTTTCTTT.

This chain connects TRBV28 to TRBJ2-1, with 7 bases lining up with TRBD1. Germline CDR1 reads MDHEN; CDR2 reads SYDVKM. The CDR3 is made up of 15 amino acids. Trimming at V came to 4 bases and at J to 4 bases, leaving 7 bases not matched to a gene. CDR3 residues: CASSYNQGDYNEQFF. The CDR3 nucleotides are TGTGCCAGCAGTTATAACCAGGGGGATTACAATGAGCAGTTCTTC.

The chain carries TRBV27 and TRBJ2-1; no clear D gene. V dropped 0 bases and J dropped 4 bases, with 4 bases sitting between them. This CDR3 has 13 amino acids. Germline V gene data show CDR1 as MNHEY and CDR2 as SMNVEV (reference sequence). CDR3 nucleotide sequence: TGTGCCAGCAGTTTATCTGAGTACAATGAGCAGTTCTTC. It specifies CASSLSEYNEQFF.

The chain combines TRBV28 with TRBJ2-7; D call uncertain. Germline-derived CDR1 and CDR2 are MDHEN and SYDVKM. The CDR3 loop spans 13 amino acids. V was trimmed by 6 bases and J by 0 bases, leaving 9 bases between them. The CDR3 here is CASSPGSSYEQYF. In nucleotides, the CDR3 is TGTGCCAGCAGCCCTGGTAGCTCCTACGAGCAGTACTTC. Combining the CDR3 with reference TRBV28 and TRBJ2-7 gives the whole variable domain DVKVTQSSRYLVKRTGEKVFLECVQDMDHENMFWYRQDPGLGLRLIYFSYDVKMKEKGDIPEGYSVSREKKERFSLILESASTNQTSMYLCASSPGSSYEQYFGPGTRLTVT.

The CDR3 coding sequence is TGTGCCAGCAGCTCCACAGAACCCTTAAACAGGGCCCTCCACGAGCAGTACTTC. The encoded protein is CASSSTEPLNRALHEQYF. This rearrangement joins TRBV7-9 to TRBJ2-7; maybe TRBD1 (6 bases). The V end was cut by 4 bases, the J end by 5 bases, with 27 bases between. The CDR3 covers 18 residues. Germline V CDR1 and CDR2: SEHNR, FQNEAQ (reference sequence).

V is TRBV21-1 and J is TRBJ2-2; TRBD2, the table's D call, was not compared with the DNA. TRBV21-1 is listed as a pseudogene. The CDR3 is 13 amino acids. For the CDR3, the DNA is TGTGCCAGCAGCAGCGGGTACACCGGGGAGCTGTTTTTT. It yields the protein CASSSGYTGELFF.

This chain joins TRBV4-3 and TRBJ1-1; D perhaps matches TRBD1 (5 bases). The CDR3 is made up of 13 amino acids. V was trimmed by 1 base and J by 7 bases, leaving 10 bases between them. The germline V gene encodes CDR1 LGHNA and CDR2 YSLEER. CDR3 loop: CASSQGQGIEAFF. CDR3 coding DNA: TGCGCCAGCAGCCAAGGGCAGGGCATTGAAGCTTTCTTT.

The chain has TRBV6-1 and TRBJ1-5; possible D gene TRBD1, 5 bases. V dropped 4 bases and J dropped 6 bases, with 22 bases sitting between them. Germline V gene lookup returns CDR1 MNHNS and CDR2 SASEGT. The CDR3 is 17 residues long. CDR3 in amino acids: CASSVEQHGGSGQPQHF. The CDR3, as DNA: TGTGCCAGCAGTGTTGAACAGCATGGGGGGTCAGGTCAGCCCCAGCATTTT.

The V gene is TRBV4-3, the J gene TRBJ1-1, with TRBD1 identical over 7 bases. The V segment lost 1 base and the J segment 4 bases; nucleotides outside the gene matches: 3. The CDR3 sequence is 14 residues long. The germline CDR1 and CDR2 sequences are LGHNA and YSLEER. CDR3 loop: CASSQGQGGTEAFF. The CDR3 DNA reads as TGCGCCAGCAGCCAAGGCCAGGGGGGCACTGAAGCTTTCTTT.